The clone carrying this T cell receptor (beta chain) was counted between two and nine times. The data were taken from a study of blood T cells in healthy people across ages. A sample-barcoded 5' primer and a J-beta primer mix were used in a second PCR of about 7 to 12 cycles. Every cDNA was tagged by a template-switch adaptor with 12 random nucleotides. TCRdb independently ran MiXCR on the 5' RACE reads; one entry per CDR3 protein. The sample lists about a million distinct CDR3 sequences; about 48% were seen once. Per the germline V gene, CDR1 is SGHDT and CDR2 is YYEEEE. V lost 4 bases, J lost 6 bases, and 11 bases lay in between. This CDR3 comprises 12 residues.

The rearrangement uses TRBV5-6 and TRBJ2-7; D is unresolved. This receptor was taken from a man aged 25 to 40 in good health. The sequenced sample consisted of blood. The CDR3 bases are TGTGCCAGCAGCCGACTTCCGGGCGAGCAGTACTTC. Its protein is CASSRLPGEQYF.